This TCR beta chain is drawn from a study of T-cell reconstitution after alpha-beta-depleted transplantation in children. The TCRbeta library was prepared with unique molecular identifiers. A single record per CDR3 protein comes from TCRdb applying MiXCR to the PCR reads. The data contain approximately 640,000 distinct CDR3 sequences, roughly 15% of them singletons. In germline, CDR1 is MNHNS, CDR2 SASEGT. The CDR3 runs 14 residues. The V end lost 8 bases, the J end lost 6 bases, and 20 bases lay between the germline ends. The V and J genes are TRBV6-1 and TRBJ2-7, with D perhaps assigned TRBD1 or TRBD2 (6 bases each). This specimen consisted of PBMCs from the stem cell graft donor, obtained from the stem cell graft. The clonotype comes from a human donor who donated a stem cell graft to a child with acute myeloid leukemia. The CDR3 DNA is TGTGCCAGCCCTTCGGGGGCGGGAAGGTGCGAGCAGTACTTC. Translating it yields CASPSGAGRCEQYF.